The 25 T cell receptor beta chains below come from one sample, sequenced in a study of blood T cell repertoires in COVID-19. Profiling relied on immunoSEQ multiplex PCR, and the TCRdb table lists in-frame clones only, not all of them. The table records 65,000 to 70,000 clones, roughly 80% of them present only once. Sequencing used peripheral blood. The receptors derive from a human donor in a cohort sampled during active COVID-19.

V and J are TRBV5-1 and TRBJ1-2; 9 bases agree with TRBD1. The CDR3 is 13 residues long. Per germline, CDR1 SGHRS and CDR2 YFSETQ. V lost 3 bases, J lost 4 bases, and 1 base stayed unmatched. The CDR3 is CASSWTGAYGYTF. DNA of the CDR3: TGCGCCAGCAGCTGGACAGGGGCCTATGGCTACACCTTC.

The chain joins TRBV29-1 to TRBJ1-1, with 9 bases fitting TRBD1. Per germline, CDR1 SQVTM and CDR2 ANQGSEA. V lost 7 bases to trimming and J lost 3 bases; unmatched junction nucleotides: 12. The CDR3 has 15 residues. The CDR3 sequence is CSGSDRGRGDTEAFF. Here the CDR3 DNA reads TGCAGCGGATCGGACAGGGGTCGGGGAGACACTGAAGCTTTCTTT.

The V gene is TRBV2, the J gene TRBJ1-6, with TRBD1 matching 9 bases. With V trimmed by 7 bases and J by 1 base, 2 bases remained unmatched. Per germline, CDR1 SNHLY and CDR2 FYNNEI. This CDR3 has 15 residues. CDR3 DNA sequence: TGTGCCAGCAAGGGGACAGGGTCCTATAATTCACCCCTCCACTTT. This sequence encodes CASKGTGSYNSPLHF.

The chain combines TRBV6-6 with TRBJ1-2, with D tentatively TRBD1 (5 bases). The germline V gene encodes CDR1 MNHNY and CDR2 SVGAGI (reference sequence). V was trimmed by 5 bases and J by 4 bases, leaving 11 bases between them. The CDR3 contains 13 residues. CDR3 bases: TGTGCCAGCAGTAAGGACATCACCTATGGCTACACCTTC. Translation gives CASSKDITYGYTF.

The V and J genes are TRBV7-8 and TRBJ2-1; 7 bases are a match to TRBD1. Germline V gene sequence: CDR1 SGHVS, CDR2 FQNEAQ. The V gene end was trimmed by 5 bases and the J gene end by 9 bases; junction bases not matched to a gene: 13. The CDR3 is 15 residues long. The CDR3 DNA is TGTGCCAGCAGCCCACACCCGGGACAGAGCACTGAGCAGTTCTTC. Translation gives CASSPHPGQSTEQFF.

The chain recombines TRBV5-4 with TRBJ2-3; 7 bases align to TRBD2. The germline V gene encodes CDR1 SGHNT and CDR2 YYREEE (reference sequence). The trim removed 4 bases at V and 1 base at J, leaving 6 bases unmatched. The CDR3 covers 15 residues. This CDR3 reads CASSPSGGGTDTQYF. Written as DNA, the CDR3 is TGTGCCAGCAGCCCCTCGGGGGGAGGCACAGATACGCAGTATTTT. Full variable domain (remainder filled in from reference TRBV5-4 and TRBJ2-3): ETGVTQSPTHLIKTRGQQVTLRCSSQSGHNTVSWYQQALGQGPQFIFQYYREEENGRGNFPPRFSGLQFPNYSSELNVNALELDDSALYLCASSPSGGGTDTQYFGPGTRLTVL.

This clone was counted a single time. This chain links TRBV6-5 with TRBJ1-6; 7 bases map to TRBD1. V shed 0 bases, J shed 9 bases, and the junction held 8 bases outside the gene matches. Per the germline V gene, CDR1 is MNHEY and CDR2 is SVGAGI. The CDR3 totals 16 residues. CDR3 loop: CASSYSKVTGPSPLHF. The CDR3 region has the DNA TGTGCCAGCAGTTACTCGAAGGTGACAGGGCCTTCACCCCTCCACTTT.

The V call is TRBV3-1 (or the pseudogene TRBV3-2), the J call TRBJ1-1, with 10 bases that match TRBD1. Germline V gene sequence: CDR1 LGHDT, CDR2 YNNKEL (reference sequence). Trimming at V came to 0 bases and at J to 3 bases, leaving 4 bases not matched to a gene. CDR3 size: 16 residues. The CDR3 bases are TGTGCCAGCAGCCAAGATCGGACAGGGGGAGACACTGAAGCTTTCTTT. It is translated as CASSQDRTGGDTEAFF.

This chain connects TRBV11-2 to TRBJ2-2; 8 positions agree with TRBD1. V lost 5 bases and J lost 5; bases outside the gene matches: 10. The germline V gene has CDR1 SGHAT and CDR2 FQNNGV. The CDR3 has 16 residues. The CDR3 coding sequence is TGTGCCAGCAGCGCCCGAAGGGACAGGCTTACCGGGGAGCTGTTTTTT. This gives the protein CASSARRDRLTGELFF.

The chain links TRBV6-1 to TRBJ1-1, with TRBD1 identical over 7 bases. With V trimmed by 4 bases and J by 1 base, 12 bases remained unmatched. CDR1 and CDR2 (germline): MNHNS, SASEGT. This CDR3 is built from 17 residues. The chain's CDR3 is CASSGLIQGIGNTEAFF. Written as DNA, the CDR3 is TGTGCCAGCAGTGGACTTATACAGGGGATTGGGAACACTGAAGCTTTCTTT.

The table lists this clone with many counts. This rearrangement joins TRBV3-1 (or the pseudogene TRBV3-2) to TRBJ2-2; 7 bases align to TRBD1. The V and J ends lost 4 bases and 1 base, in that order; junction bases with no gene match: 3. Germline lookup yields CDR1 LGHDT and CDR2 YNNKEL (reference sequence). This CDR3 spans 15 amino acids. CDR3 amino acids: CASSLRTGNTGELFF. The CDR3 DNA reads TGTGCCAGCAGCCTAAGGACAGGGAACACCGGGGAGCTGTTTTTT.

The rearrangement joins TRBV19 to TRBJ1-5; 7 bases are a match to TRBD1. The CDR3 has 16 amino acids. Germline loops: CDR1 LNHDA, CDR2 SQIVND (reference sequence). J lost 0 bases, V lost 6 bases, and 8 bases had no gene match. The CDR3, as DNA: TGTGCCAGTAGAACCACCGGGACAGCTAGCAATCAGCCCCAGCATTTT. Translation: CASRTTGTASNQPQHF.

This clone showed up just a few times. V is TRBV29-1 and J is TRBJ2-1; tentatively, D is TRBD2 (6 bases). V was cut by 7 bases and J by 12 bases, with 25 bases left in between. This CDR3 is 14 amino acids long. Germline-derived CDR1 and CDR2 are SQVTM and ANQGSEA. CDR3 bases: TGCAGCGGAGATCAGGATCCTCTCCCCGGGGGGCAGTTCTTC. Amino acids: CSGDQDPLPGGQFF.

This clone came up a few times. The V call is TRBV5-1, the J call TRBJ1-6; tentatively, D is TRBD1 (5 bases). Between the trimmed V and J ends, which lost 3 bases and 12 bases, there was a span of 10 bases. The CDR3 runs 12 residues. Germline V gene data show CDR1 as SGHRS and CDR2 as YFSETQ. The CDR3 loop is CASSSAGGPLHF. CDR3 sequence (DNA): TGCGCCAGCAGCTCAGCGGGGGGACCCCTCCACTTT.

This clone was found a few times. J is TRBJ2-5 and V is TRBV28, with 9 bases lining up with TRBD1. From germline, CDR1 is MDHEN and CDR2 SYDVKM. J lost 7 bases, V lost 6 bases, and 6 bases had no gene match. CDR3 length: 13 amino acids. The CDR3 DNA reads TGTGCCAGCAGCCCGGGACAGGGTTTGACCCAGTACTTC. Translation gives CASSPGQGLTQYF.

V usage is TRBV20-1 and J usage is TRBJ2-1; the D gene is possibly TRBD2 (6 bases). In germline, CDR1 is DFQATT, CDR2 SNEGSKA (reference sequence). CDR3 length: 13 residues. Trimming left V 3 bases short and J 7 bases short, with 13 bases between. The CDR3 loop is CSASKAGGNEQFF. Here the CDR3 DNA reads TGCAGTGCTAGTAAAGCGGGCGGGAATGAGCAGTTCTTC.

The CDR3 coding sequence is TGTGCCAGCACCGTCGGACAGGCGAGAAATCAGCCCCAGCATTTT. Translated, it gives CASTVGQARNQPQHF. This chain uses TRBV28 with TRBJ1-5; 7 nucleotides line up with TRBD1. Trimming removed 7 bases from V and 4 bases from J; junction bases left unmatched: 10. This CDR3 comprises 15 residues. Per germline, CDR1 MDHEN and CDR2 SYDVKM.

The V and J genes are TRBV5-1 and TRBJ2-5; 11 bases line up with TRBD2. The CDR3 length is 16 residues. V was clipped by 0 bases and J by 7 bases; unmatched bases: 8. Per germline, CDR1 SGHRS and CDR2 YFSETQ. The CDR3 protein is CASSLVLAGGKGTQYF. The CDR3 bases are TGCGCCAGCAGCTTGGTGCTAGCGGGAGGAAAGGGGACCCAGTACTTC.

This chain joins TRBV11-2 and TRBJ2-3, with TRBD2 identical over 7 bases. The germline V gene has CDR1 SGHAT and CDR2 FQNNGV. V gave up 4 bases and J gave up 3 bases; unmatched junction bases: 10. This CDR3 spans 16 amino acids. The CDR3 is CASSSKRLAGTDTQYF. Here the CDR3 DNA reads TGTGCCAGCAGCTCGAAGCGACTAGCCGGGACAGATACGCAGTATTTT.

This clone was seen a single time. The gene calls are TRBV5-1 and TRBJ1-1; 9 bases line up with TRBD1. V lost 0 bases and J lost 4; bases outside the gene matches: 4. This CDR3 has 15 amino acids. Germline CDR1 reads SGHRS; CDR2 reads YFSETQ. The CDR3 here is CASSLGGQGSTEAFF. Written as DNA, the CDR3 is TGCGCCAGCAGCTTGGGAGGACAGGGGAGCACTGAAGCTTTCTTT.

The rearrangement uses TRBV10-2 and TRBJ1-3; D is unresolved. Germline CDR1 and CDR2: WSHSY and SAAADI. This CDR3 is built from 16 residues. The germline V and J ends were trimmed by 2 bases and 4 bases, with 15 bases remaining between them. The CDR3 protein is CASSEARASGGNTIYF. The CDR3, as DNA: TGCGCCAGCAGTGAGGCGAGAGCCTCGGGGGGAAACACCATATATTTT.

The V gene is TRBV19, the J gene TRBJ2-1, with 7 bases identical to TRBD2. The CDR3 runs 14 residues. Germline-derived CDR1 and CDR2 are LNHDA and SQIVND (reference sequence). V gave up 4 bases and J gave up 5 bases; unmatched junction bases: 5. Written as DNA, the CDR3 is TGTGCCAGTAGTACTAGCGGTCGCGACAATGAGCAGTTCTTC. It yields the protein CASSTSGRDNEQFF.

V and J are TRBV6-5 and TRBJ2-5; 7 positions match TRBD1. The junction had 9 bases not matched to a gene; V was cut back by 4 bases and J by 4 bases. The CDR3 loop spans 15 amino acids. The germline V gene encodes CDR1 MNHEY and CDR2 SVGAGI. DNA for the CDR3: TGTGCCAGCAGTTCTCTCGGGACAGTTTTAGAGACCCAGTACTTC. It translates to CASSSLGTVLETQYF.

The chain has TRBV9 and TRBJ2-5; tentative D call: TRBD2 (5 bases). V dropped 0 bases and J dropped 4 bases, with 16 bases sitting between them. This CDR3 has 16 amino acids. Germline CDR1 reads SGDLS; CDR2 reads YYNGEE. The CDR3 here is CASSVGSAKGRETQYF. The CDR3 DNA sequence: TGTGCCAGCAGCGTAGGGTCCGCCAAAGGGAGAGAGACCCAGTACTTC.

The genes are TRBV5-6 and TRBJ2-2, with 7 nucleotides matching TRBD1. V lost 0 bases, J lost 4 bases, and 6 bases stayed unmatched. The V gene's germline CDR1 is SGHDT and CDR2 YYEEEE. There are 16 residues in the CDR3. CDR3 loop: CASSLATGRGTGELFF. CDR3 in DNA: TGTGCCAGCAGCTTGGCGACAGGGCGAGGCACCGGGGAGCTGTTTTTT.